This T cell receptor (beta chain) is from a study of shared clonotypes between healthy human individuals. For the study at large: CD4 naive cells filled three plates per donor, CD4 memory three, CD8 naive two and CD8 memory one.

Study-level results: Estimated richness values were generally larger in naive subsets than in memory subsets.

Subsets obtained from CD4+ cells comprised CD45RA+ naive and CD45RA-negative memory cells. Splitting of each subset's genomic DNA was done evenly across several immunoSEQ plates. Clones were sequenced by immunoSEQ multiplex PCR, and TCRdb holds only the in-frame ones, with some missing. The sample includes 2 million to 2.5 million clones, more than 90% of them seen just once. Comment on this clone: Its antigen is not identified.

Germline V gene sequence: CDR1 MDHEN, CDR2 SYDVKM. The CDR3 has 13 amino acids. V was cut by 2 bases and J by 11 bases, with 15 bases left in between. V is TRBV28 and J is TRBJ1-1, with D possibly TRBD1 on 6 matching bases. The receptor was derived from a man aged 18 to 29 in good health. Input material: naive CD4+ T cells sorted from blood. Subset denoted: CD45RA+ positively selected. CDR3: CASSLIQGKRAFF. The CDR3, as DNA: TGTGCCAGCAGTTTAATACAGGGAAAGAGGGCTTTCTTT.